This T cell receptor beta chain was recorded in a study of blood T cell repertoires in COVID-19. Whole-study context: PBMCs, B-cell-depleted T cells, or T cells provided the cDNA or gDNA that made up the material.

Original methodology: Amplification of reference gene primers was used by the study to estimate nucleated cell counts. Some clones are missing from TCRdb's copy, which holds only in-frame ones; the method was immunoSEQ multiplex PCR. D and trimming were read from the DNA, whereas the V and J calls and clone size are those reported in that table. This table has approximately 350,000 clones, about 90% appearing once. Seattle participants joined during active infection and were tracked over time. Germline values: CDR1 SGHTA, CDR2 FQGNSA. Trimming removed 1 base from V and 3 bases from J, with 10 bases in between. There are 15 residues in the CDR3.

The chain is built from TRBV7-2 and TRBJ1-5; TRBD1 might be the D (6 bases). The clonotype comes from a woman between 65 and 79 years old with COVID-19, enrolled during active disease. Sequencing was carried out using peripheral blood. For the CDR3, the DNA is TGTGCCAGCAGCTTAGTCGGGGGGCCCAATCAGCCCCAGCATTTT. It translates to CASSLVGGPNQPQHF.